This T cell receptor (beta chain) was recovered during a study of blood T cells in healthy people across ages. The authors ran a second PCR of about 6 to 11 cycles using a sample-barcoded 5' primer and a J-beta primer mix. Each single sample gave us at least 3 million CDR3-containing paired-end reads. MiXCR, applied by TCRdb to the 5' RACE reads, yields one record per CDR3 protein. The sample holds about 1.4 million distinct CDR3 sequences, roughly 59% seen once. CDR3 length equals 17 residues. Germline CDR1 is PRHDT and CDR2 is FYEKMQ (reference sequence). The source is a man aged 18 to 35 in good health. V usage is TRBV13 and J usage is TRBJ2-7; 10 bases are shared with TRBD2. The J call could be wrong; TRBJ2-5 is a better fit for the DNA end. Sequenced sample: blood. The CDR3 reads CASSYRTGLAGEETQYF. In nucleotides, the CDR3 is TGTGCCAGCAGCTACCGCACGGGGCTAGCGGGAGAGGAGACCCAGTACTTC.